This TCR beta chain was sequenced in a study of post-analysis software for immune sequencing data. Whole-study findings and limits: TRBV segments more frequent in patients than in controls numbered a few and included TRBV5-6, TRBV5-1 and TRBV20-1.

Germline V gene lookup returns CDR1 MNHNS and CDR2 SASEGT. Trimming took off 6 bases at V and 9 bases at J, with 24 bases between the two ends. The CDR3 consists of 17 residues. Unique-molecular-identifier-tagged TCR beta cDNA libraries were used. TCRdb fed the PCR reads into MiXCR, producing one record per CDR3 protein. This sample has roughly 670,000 distinct CDR3 sequences, with more than 50% found just once. To note about this clonotype: Its antigen remains unidentified.

The receptor's source is a girl aged 2-10 years with multiple sclerosis. Sequencing was performed on blood. The chain links TRBV6-1 to TRBJ1-6; no definite D call. CDR3 DNA sequence: TGTGCCAGCAGGATTTTTTTGAGCCTCGTCGGGGTTTCACCCCTCCACTTT. Encoded protein: CASRIFLSLVGVSPLHF.